The 31 T cell receptor beta chains below come from one sample, sequenced in a study of T cell responses to AZD1222 COVID-19 vaccine (dated by TCRdb to the early 2020s). The sample's time point label, in plain terms: about 28 days (+/-7) after the second vaccine dose. The receptor library was made with the immunoSEQ multiplex PCR assay. Not all clones reach the TCRdb copy of this immuneACCESS table, which keeps in-frame sequences only. Checked studies attribute under half of the gap to unresolved V genes and leave the rest unexplained. This sample comprises approximately 120,000 clones, more than 65% of them detected only once. Of the sample, about a quarter is held by the ten largest clones. The specimen comprised peripheral blood, sampled 28 days after the second AZD1222 dose. These TCRs come from an adult who received the AZD1222 COVID-19 vaccine.

The chain uses TRBV19 and TRBJ2-7; no definite D call. The CDR3 consists of 13 residues. V was trimmed by 5 bases and J by 3 bases, leaving 11 bases between them. The germline gives CDR1 LNHDA, CDR2 SQIVND (reference sequence). Here the CDR3 reads CASSGRFLYEQYF. The CDR3 coding sequence is TGTGCCAGTAGTGGTCGATTTCTCTACGAGCAGTACTTC.

V usage is TRBV6-5 and J usage is TRBJ2-7; 9 bases agree with TRBD2. Unmatched junction bases numbered 10, after V lost 6 bases and J lost 7 bases. Germline V gene data show CDR1 as MNHEY and CDR2 as SVGAGI. This CDR3 region has 14 residues. CDR3 loop: CASSLSGGPREQYF. As DNA, the CDR3 is TGTGCCAGCAGCCTAAGCGGGGGGCCACGAGAGCAGTACTTC.

In this sample, this clone turned up once. The gene calls are TRBV20-1 and TRBJ1-2; a possible D gene is TRBD1 (5 bases). V was pared by 3 bases and J by 8 bases, with 22 bases between. The CDR3 is 15 amino acids. The germline V gene encodes CDR1 DFQATT and CDR2 SNEGSKA (reference sequence). CDR3 nucleotides: TGCAGTGCTAGTCTGTCGCAAATTGAGGGGTTCGGCTACACCTTC. Translated: CSASLSQIEGFGYTF.

The chain recombines TRBV28 with TRBJ2-6, with D uncertain. The CDR3 consists of 16 residues. CDR1 is MDHEN, CDR2 SYDVKM, per germline. Trimming pared 4 bases from V and 0 bases from J, leaving 10 bases between. CDR3 nucleotides: TGTGCCAGCAGTTGGGCTCGGAGCTCTGGGGCCAACGTCCTGACTTTC. Translation gives CASSWARSSGANVLTF. Full variable domain (rest looked up from reference TRBV28 and TRBJ2-6): DVKVTQSSRYLVKRTGEKVFLECVQDMDHENMFWYRQDPGLGLRLIYFSYDVKMKEKGDIPEGYSVSREKKERFSLILESASTNQTSMYLCASSWARSSGANVLTFGAGSRLTVL.

This rearrangement joins TRBV6-5 to TRBJ1-5; 7 nucleotides match TRBD1. V lost 11 bases and J lost 6; bases outside the gene matches: 13. Germline assignment: CDR1 MNHEY and CDR2 SVGAGI. This CDR3 is built from 14 residues. Written as DNA, the CDR3 is TGTGCCTGCAAGGGGGCGTCGGATGGTCAGCCCCAGCATTTT. This codes for CACKGASDGQPQHF.

V gene TRBV6-1 combines with J gene TRBJ1-3, with D unresolved. Germline lookup yields CDR1 MNHNS and CDR2 SASEGT. The germline V and J ends were trimmed by 0 bases and 0 bases, with 15 bases remaining between them. The CDR3 extends over 18 amino acids. CDR3 in DNA: TGTGCCAGCAGTGAAGCGCGGTCGATGCGAGACTCTGGAAACACCATATATTTT. Amino acids: CASSEARSMRDSGNTIYF.

This chain connects TRBV6-5 to TRBJ1-6; maybe TRBD1 (6 bases). The V end was cut by 6 bases, the J end by 0 bases, with 6 bases between. CDR3 size: 14 residues. In germline, CDR1 is MNHEY, CDR2 SVGAGI. The CDR3 sequence: CASRGGSYNSPLHF. DNA for the CDR3: TGTGCCAGCAGAGGGGGCTCCTATAATTCACCCCTCCACTTT.

The rearrangement joins TRBV5-4 to TRBJ2-7; 8 bases fit TRBD1. CDR1 is SGHNT, CDR2 YYREEE, per germline (reference sequence). The V and J ends lost 4 bases and 5 bases, in that order; junction bases with no gene match: 5. This CDR3 is 13 amino acids long. This CDR3 is CASSHSDRDEQYF. The CDR3 DNA follows: TGTGCCAGCAGCCACTCGGACAGGGACGAGCAGTACTTC.

This chain joins TRBV7-9 and TRBJ1-6; D gene uncertain. The CDR3 contains 12 residues. Trimming took 4 bases from V and 6 from J, leaving 4 bases between them. Looked up from germline, CDR1 is SEHNR and CDR2 is FQNEAQ (reference sequence). In DNA, the CDR3 is TGTGCCAGCAGCTCGCCTAATTCACCCCTCCACTTT. The encoded protein is CASSSPNSPLHF.

J is TRBJ2-5 and V is TRBV7-2, with D unclear. Germline V CDR1 and CDR2: SGHTA, FQGNSA. Trimming removed 1 base at V and 4 bases at J, with 7 bases between. This CDR3 region has 13 residues. For the CDR3, the DNA is TGTGCCAGCAGCTTAGGACCAGGAGAGACCCAGTACTTC. Translation: CASSLGPGETQYF.

This chain connects TRBV7-2 to TRBJ2-7; 10 nucleotides agree with TRBD1. J was trimmed by 6 bases and V by 0 bases; bases with no gene match: 2. CDR1 is SGHTA, CDR2 FQGNSA, per germline. The CDR3 contains 14 residues. In DNA, the CDR3 is TGTGCCAGCAGCTTAGCGGGACAGGGGAGCGAGCAGTACTTC. It codes for CASSLAGQGSEQYF.

The chain joins TRBV11-2 to TRBJ1-1; D gene ambiguous. Looked up from germline, CDR1 is SGHAT and CDR2 is FQNNGV. Trimming left V 0 bases short and J 7 bases short, with 12 bases between. The CDR3 length is 14 residues. The CDR3 DNA follows: TGTGCCAGCAGCTTAGATGGAGGTGCGGGTGAAGCTTTCTTT. Translated: CASSLDGGAGEAFF.

This sequence joins TRBV4-1 and TRBJ2-2; TRBD1 matches 7 bases. This CDR3 has 16 residues. The V segment lost 1 base and the J segment 5 bases; nucleotides outside the gene matches: 7. The germline V gene encodes CDR1 MGHRA and CDR2 YSYEKL. The CDR3 DNA follows: TGCGCCAGCAGCCAAGGACAGGGAAGGAGTACCGGGGAGCTGTTTTTT. Its protein product is CASSQGQGRSTGELFF.

Only one count was recorded for this clone. The rearrangement uses TRBV28 and TRBJ2-1; 12 bases agree with TRBD2. V dropped 3 bases and J dropped 1; count of bases not matched to a gene: 7. CDR3 length: 18 residues. The germline gives CDR1 MDHEN, CDR2 SYDVKM. Here the CDR3 reads CASSFELAGGWSYNEQFF. The CDR3 region has the DNA TGTGCCAGCAGTTTTGAACTAGCGGGGGGCTGGTCCTACAATGAGCAGTTCTTC.

The chain couples TRBV4-3 to TRBJ1-1, with D unresolved. The CDR3 is made up of 14 amino acids. Germline CDR1 and CDR2: LGHNA and YSLEER. The V end was cut by 1 base, the J end by 0 bases, with 6 bases between. CDR3 coding DNA: TGCGCCAGCAGCCAAGCTTCGATGAACACTGAAGCTTTCTTT. Translating it yields CASSQASMNTEAFF.

This clone appeared a single time. The chain links TRBV15 to TRBJ2-7; D gene unclear. There are 13 residues in the CDR3. The V end lost 1 base, the J end lost 3 bases, and 7 bases lay between the germline ends. CDR1 and CDR2 (germline): LNHNV, YYDKDF (reference sequence). The CDR3 DNA reads TGTGCCACCAGCAGAGGGAAGAACTACGAGCAGTACTTC. Its translation is CATSRGKNYEQYF.

The chain is built from TRBV18 and TRBJ2-5, with unresolved D. This CDR3 contains 11 residues. V was pared by 2 bases and J by 5 bases, with 3 bases between. Looked up from germline, CDR1 is KGHSH and CDR2 is LQKENI. DNA of the CDR3: TGTGCCAGCTCACCAACGGAGACCCAGTACTTC. Encoded protein: CASSPTETQYF.

V is TRBV27 and J is TRBJ2-7; D is possibly TRBD1 (6 bases). The CDR3 has 16 residues. The germline gives CDR1 MNHEY, CDR2 SMNVEV (reference sequence). V dropped 0 bases and J dropped 5 bases, with 17 bases sitting between them. CDR3 DNA sequence: TGTGCCAGCAGTTTATCGAATTCCGGGACATCCGACGAGCAGTACTTC. It is translated as CASSLSNSGTSDEQYF.

The gene calls are TRBV11-2 and TRBJ2-4; weak D call: TRBD1 (6 bases). V was trimmed by 4 bases and J by 2 bases, leaving 15 bases between them. The CDR3 extends over 16 amino acids. From germline, CDR1 is SGHAT and CDR2 FQNNGV. The CDR3 coding sequence is TGTGCCAGCAGCTCCCTCCTTAGGGGGACCAAAAACATTCAGTACTTC. It is translated as CASSSLLRGTKNIQYF.

The gene calls are TRBV28 and TRBJ2-7, with D maybe TRBD2 (6 bases). The CDR3 sequence is 13 residues long. Germline assignment: CDR1 MDHEN and CDR2 SYDVKM. The germline V and J ends were trimmed by 6 bases and 1 base, with 10 bases remaining between them. DNA for the CDR3: TGTGCCAGCAGCCCTAGCGATTCCTACGAGCAGTACTTC. It encodes CASSPSDSYEQYF.

The chain uses TRBV6-2 or TRBV6-3 and TRBJ2-2; a weak D match, TRBD2 (5 bases). Trimming removed 4 bases from V and 9 bases from J, with 12 bases in between. The CDR3 contains 13 residues. Germline assignment: CDR1 MNHEY and CDR2 SVGEGT. The CDR3 DNA follows: TGTGCCAGCAGTTCCCAGCGGAACCGGGAGCTGTTTTTT. It yields the protein CASSSQRNRELFF.

This clone has only one observation. The chain links TRBV28 to TRBJ1-2, with TRBD1 matching over 9 bases. This CDR3 spans 15 amino acids. CDR1 MDHEN and CDR2 SYDVKM come from the germline V gene. With V trimmed by 6 bases and J by 3 bases, 8 bases remained unmatched. In nucleotides, the CDR3 is TGTGCCAGCAGAGAGACAGGGGGGGCGGACTATGGCTACACCTTC. This gives the protein CASRETGGADYGYTF.

The V call is TRBV29-1, the J call TRBJ1-4, with TRBD1 as a possible D gene (6 bases). Trimming pared 1 base from V and 3 bases from J, leaving 6 bases between. There are 13 residues in the CDR3. The germline V gene encodes CDR1 SQVTM and CDR2 ANQGSEA. The DNA for the CDR3 is TGCAGCGTTGAAGGACAGGCTAATGAAAAACTGTTTTTT. This encodes CSVEGQANEKLFF.

The chain carries TRBV2 and TRBJ1-5; TRBD1 is a possible D gene (5 bases). The CDR3 totals 15 residues. CDR1 and CDR2 (germline): SNHLY, FYNNEI. V was trimmed by 4 bases and J by 4 bases, leaving 14 bases between them. CDR3 nucleotides: TGTGCCAGCAGTGTGGCGGGGCTGGCGAATCAGCCCCAGCATTTT. Translating gives CASSVAGLANQPQHF.

Only one count was recorded for this clone. J is TRBJ2-7 and V is TRBV28; D uncertain. V lost 8 bases and J 1 base, leaving 12 bases between the germline ends. The CDR3 spans 13 residues. Germline V gene sequence: CDR1 MDHEN, CDR2 SYDVKM. The CDR3 region has the DNA TGTGCCAGCCTAGGACGATTTTCCTACGAGCAGTACTTC. Translating gives CASLGRFSYEQYF. The whole variable domain, filled in from reference TRBV28 and TRBJ2-7, reads DVKVTQSSRYLVKRTGEKVFLECVQDMDHENMFWYRQDPGLGLRLIYFSYDVKMKEKGDIPEGYSVSREKKERFSLILESASTNQTSMYLCASLGRFSYEQYFGPGTRLTVT.

V usage is TRBV2 and J usage is TRBJ1-2; possibly TRBD1 for D (6 bases). Germline V lookup: CDR1 SNHLY, CDR2 FYNNEI. V lost 5 bases, J lost 6 bases, and 22 bases lay in between. This CDR3 region has 16 residues. CDR3 sequence: CASSFTHTGSSNGYTF. The CDR3 coding sequence is TGTGCCAGCAGTTTTACACATACAGGGAGCTCCAATGGCTACACCTTC.

The chain couples TRBV28 to TRBJ1-4, with 7 bases lining up with TRBD1. V was clipped by 4 bases and J by 10 bases; unmatched bases: 12. The CDR3 is 15 residues long. From germline, CDR1 is MDHEN and CDR2 SYDVKM. CDR3 sequence reads: CASSSPGQMMGKLFF. DNA of the CDR3: TGTGCCAGCAGTTCCCCGGGACAGATGATGGGAAAACTGTTTTTT.

V is TRBV4-3 and J is TRBJ2-1; D is uncertain. The CDR3 spans 14 residues. V was trimmed by 1 base and J by 0 bases, leaving 4 bases between them. Germline CDR1 is LGHNA and CDR2 is YSLEER. The CDR3 loop reads CASSQGLSYNEQFF. CDR3 in DNA: TGCGCCAGCAGCCAAGGCCTCTCCTACAATGAGCAGTTCTTC.

The chain links TRBV7-2 to TRBJ2-7, with 7 bases aligning to TRBD1. Looked up from germline, CDR1 is SGHTA and CDR2 is FQGNSA. The CDR3 is 14 amino acids. The trim removed 5 bases at V and 2 bases at J, leaving 6 bases unmatched. The CDR3 DNA follows: TGTGCCAGCAGCGTGACAGGGTCGGCCTACGAGCAGTACTTC. Protein product: CASSVTGSAYEQYF.

The J gene is TRBJ2-7, the V gene TRBV18; D possibly uses TRBD1 or TRBD2 (5 bases each). CDR3 length: 15 amino acids. The V end was cut by 0 bases, the J end by 3 bases, with 12 bases between. From germline, CDR1 is KGHSH and CDR2 LQKENI. Here the CDR3 DNA reads TGTGCCAGCTCACCACCGGCCGGGGCGCGCTACGAGCAGTACTTC. It specifies CASSPPAGARYEQYF.

The chain employs TRBV6-5 and TRBJ1-5; D is perhaps TRBD1 (5 bases). In germline, CDR1 is MNHEY, CDR2 SVGAGI. The V end lost 3 bases, the J end lost 2 bases, and 11 bases lay between the germline ends. The CDR3 contains 15 residues. The CDR3 coding sequence is TGTGCCAGCAGTTATCAGGGATATGGCAATCAGCCCCAGCATTTT. This sequence encodes CASSYQGYGNQPQHF.